The clone carrying this T cell receptor (beta chain) showed up many times. The sample comes from a study of low-dose radiotherapy and immunotherapy resistance in tumors. Turning to the study itself: Each two-week cycle included intravenous cyclophosphamide 200 mg/m2, given one day before radiation and immunotherapy.

TRAV- and TRBV-specific primers, spanning alpha and beta chains, primed first-strand cDNA. TCR amplification ran approximately 20 PCR cycles using constant-region and V-primer adapter primers. TCRdb re-derived calls from the reads in MiXCR, one entry per CDR3 protein. The sample consists of about 64,000 distinct CDR3 sequences, roughly 29% of them appearing once. Trimming pared 8 bases from V and 5 bases from J, leaving 15 bases between. The CDR3 is 12 residues long. Germline V gene data show CDR1 as SQVTM and CDR2 as ANQGSEA. Time point noted: before trial treatment. Ipilimumab, nivolumab, aspirin, low-dose cyclophosphamide and low-dose radiotherapy were administered to donors. Eligibility required advanced solid tumors lacking tumor-infiltrating lymphocytes.

The TCR sequence derives from a male donor with rectosigmoid adenocarcinoma. The specimen was PBMCs, collected before treatment. This chain connects TRBV29-1 to TRBJ2-5; D call uncertain. The CDR3 spells CSLRLGRETQYF. The CDR3 DNA sequence: TGCAGCCTTCGCTTGGGCAGGGAGACCCAGTACTTC.